This T cell receptor (beta chain) comes out of a study of cytomegalovirus exposure and HLA in healthy donors. This PCR relied on a set of 60 Vbeta primers and 13 Jbeta primers. As handled by the study authors: Around 76 million unique TCR beta chains, 9 million to 14 million shared, were counted in a later analysis. Measured with immunoSEQ multiplex PCR; TCRdb has only the in-frame clones, and not every one. D and trimming were read from the DNA, whereas the V and J calls and clone size are those reported in that table. The data hold roughly 55,000 clones, with about 69% observed a single time. General study results and limits: CMV serostatus was the only immune exposure information that was available. Listed as cytomegalovirus-associated were over 150 TCR beta chains. Indistinguishable V segments such as TRBV6-2 and TRBV6-3 were excluded.

To note about this clone: The antigen remains undetermined. The same CDR3 arises from other DNA sequences in this sample as well.

There are 13 residues in the CDR3. Germline V gene sequence: CDR1 SGHRS, CDR2 YFSETQ. Trimming shortened V by 0 bases and J by 5 bases, and 6 bases separated the two germline ends. Sequencing was performed on PBMCs. This TCR came from a man aged 40-50 years in good health and CMV-seropositive. The chain uses TRBV5-1 and TRBJ2-1, with D unclear. The CDR3: CASSLGRNNEQFF. Written as DNA, the CDR3 is TGCGCCAGCAGCTTGGGTAGAAACAATGAGCAGTTCTTC.